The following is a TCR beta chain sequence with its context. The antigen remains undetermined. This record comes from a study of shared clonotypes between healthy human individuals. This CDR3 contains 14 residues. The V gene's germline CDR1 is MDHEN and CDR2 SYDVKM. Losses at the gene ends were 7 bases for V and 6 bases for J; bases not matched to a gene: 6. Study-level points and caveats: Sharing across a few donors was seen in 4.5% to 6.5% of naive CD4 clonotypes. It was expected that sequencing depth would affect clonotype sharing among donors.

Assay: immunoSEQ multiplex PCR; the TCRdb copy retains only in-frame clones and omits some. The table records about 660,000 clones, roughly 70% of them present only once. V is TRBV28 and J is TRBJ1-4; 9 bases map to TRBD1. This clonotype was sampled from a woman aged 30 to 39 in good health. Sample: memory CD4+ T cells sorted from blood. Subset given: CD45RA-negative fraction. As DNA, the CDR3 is TGTGCCAGCAACCCGGGACAGGGACATGAAAAACTGTTTTTT. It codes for CASNPGQGHEKLFF.